This T cell receptor beta chain was documented in a study of blood T cell repertoires in COVID-19. Study as a whole: Both acute and convalescent COVID-19 samples were obtained from the United States, Italy and Spain.

In the original analysis: Scientists estimated how many nucleated cells there were by amplifying reference gene primers. This table comes from immunoSEQ multiplex PCR, and its TCRdb copy is limited to in-frame clones, with some not included. That table is the source of V, J and clone size, and D and trimming were worked out from the DNA. The sample consists of roughly 120,000 clones, about 85% of them appearing once. The CDR3 has 13 residues. Per germline, CDR1 SGHNT and CDR2 YENEEA. V lost 2 bases, J lost 5 bases, and 9 bases lay in between. Sequencing was performed on peripheral blood. The TCR comes from a human donor in a cohort sampled during active COVID-19. This rearrangement joins TRBV11-3 to TRBJ2-5; D call uncertain. This CDR3 is CASSLRVGETQYF. The CDR3 DNA follows: TGTGCCAGCAGCTTACGGGTTGGGGAGACCCAGTACTTC. Combining the CDR3 with reference TRBV11-3 and TRBJ2-5 gives the whole variable domain EAGVVQSPRYKIIEKKQPVAFWCNPISGHNTLYWYLQNLGQGPELLIRYENEEAVDDSQLPKDRFSAERLKGVDSTLKIQPAELGDSAVYLCASSLRVGETQYFGPGTRLLVL.